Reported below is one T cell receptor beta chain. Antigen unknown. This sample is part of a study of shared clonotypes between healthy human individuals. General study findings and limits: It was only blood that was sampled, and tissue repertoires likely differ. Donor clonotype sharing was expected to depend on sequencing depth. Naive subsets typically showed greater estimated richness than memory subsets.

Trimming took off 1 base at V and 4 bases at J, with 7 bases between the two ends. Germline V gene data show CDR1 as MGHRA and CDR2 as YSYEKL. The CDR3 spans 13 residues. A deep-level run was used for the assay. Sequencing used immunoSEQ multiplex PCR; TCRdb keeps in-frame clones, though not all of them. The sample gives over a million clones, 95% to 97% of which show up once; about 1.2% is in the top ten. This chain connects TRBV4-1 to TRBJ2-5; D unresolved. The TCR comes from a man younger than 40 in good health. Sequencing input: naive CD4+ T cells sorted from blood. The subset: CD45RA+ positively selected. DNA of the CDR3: TGCGCCAGCAGCCAAGGCCAGCTAGAGACCCAGTACTTC. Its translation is CASSQGQLETQYF.